The 32 T cell receptor beta chains below come from one sample, sequenced in a study of T cells in Graves' hyperthyroidism and ophthalmopathy. The investigators amplified TCR beta CDR3 regions from RNA transcripts. An initial round of RT-PCR targeting the TCR CDR3 relied on the HTBI primer set. From the multiplex PCR reads, TCRdb called clonotypes with MiXCR, one entry per CDR3 protein. The data show around 580,000 distinct CDR3 sequences, 40% to 55% seen once. Sequenced material: peripheral blood or thyroid tissue (not recorded which). The receptors here all came from a young woman with Graves' hyperthyroidism.

The CDR3 nucleotides are TGCAGCGTGACGACTGGCGGGATGGGGGATGGCTACACCTTC. Residues: CSVTTGGMGDGYTF. The chain has TRBV29-1 and TRBJ1-2; perhaps TRBD1 as D (5 bases). The CDR3 is 14 residues long. Germline assignment: CDR1 SQVTM and CDR2 ANQGSEA. V was clipped by 6 bases and J by 6 bases, with 20 bases between them.

This clonotype was recorded at least ten times. The rearrangement joins TRBV2 to TRBJ2-7; a possible D gene is TRBD2 (5 bases). The germline V and J ends were trimmed by 3 bases and 6 bases, with 12 bases remaining between them. Germline loops: CDR1 SNHLY, CDR2 FYNNEI. The CDR3 extends over 13 amino acids. The CDR3 is CASSERERAEQYF. The CDR3, as DNA: TGTGCCAGCAGTGAGAGGGAAAGGGCCGAGCAGTACTTC.

This clonotype was recorded at least ten times. This chain links TRBV5-6 with TRBJ1-5, with TRBD1 as a possible D gene (5 bases). The CDR3 loop spans 15 amino acids. V lost 3 bases to trimming and J lost 5 bases, with 15 bases between them. Germline V gene lookup returns CDR1 SGHDT and CDR2 YYEEEE. The CDR3 DNA reads as TGTGCCAGCAGCTATGGAGCAGGGATCGATCAGCCCCAGCATTTT. Its protein is CASSYGAGIDQPQHF.

This clonotype was detected ten times or more. The chain has TRBV29-1 and TRBJ1-2; a weak D match, TRBD1 (6 bases). CDR1 is SQVTM, CDR2 ANQGSEA, per germline. The CDR3 runs 12 residues. V was trimmed by 7 bases and J by 6 bases, leaving 15 bases between them. The CDR3 region is CSATQGRDGYTF. CDR3 DNA sequence: TGCAGCGCTACCCAGGGGCGAGATGGCTACACCTTC.

The chain employs TRBV7-8 and TRBJ2-7, with 10 bases lining up with TRBD1. Trimming at V came to 5 bases and at J to 5 bases, leaving 9 bases not matched to a gene. The CDR3 contains 15 residues. CDR1 is SGHVS and CDR2 is FQNEAQ in the germline V gene. In DNA, the CDR3 is TGTGCCAGCAGCCTGTACGGGACAGGGGACCACGAGCAGTACTTC. Its translation is CASSLYGTGDHEQYF.

This clonotype was counted ten times or more. This chain uses TRBV18 with TRBJ2-7; 7 nucleotides align to TRBD1. Germline CDR1 is KGHSH and CDR2 is LQKENI. CDR3 length: 14 residues. Trimming took 6 bases from V and 4 from J; bases not matched to a gene: 9. The chain's CDR3 is CASSPGQFAYEQYF. In DNA, the CDR3 is TGTGCCAGCTCCCCGGGACAGTTCGCATACGAGCAGTACTTC.

This clonotype was detected many times. The chain employs TRBV2 and TRBJ1-5; D possibly corresponds to TRBD1 (5 bases). Between the trimmed V and J ends, which lost 6 bases and 4 bases, there was a span of 16 bases. The CDR3 is made up of 15 amino acids. CDR1 is SNHLY, CDR2 FYNNEI, per germline. CDR3 in DNA: TGTGCCAGCAGCTACAATCTCGAGGGGAATCAGCCCCAGCATTTT. Encoded protein: CASSYNLEGNQPQHF.

As regards this clonotype: One junction end disagrees with the germline gene, perhaps due to a read error. J is TRBJ2-5 and V is TRBV27, with D tentatively TRBD2 (5 bases). This CDR3 is built from 13 residues. Per germline, CDR1 MNHEY and CDR2 SMNVEV (reference sequence). The CDR3 coding sequence is TGTGCCAGCAGTACACGGAGGCAAGGGACCCAGTACTTC. Amino acids: CASSTRRQGTQYF.

A word on this clonotype: Being one base from a much bigger clone, this may be a read error. The chain carries TRBV4-2 and TRBJ2-5, with D hard to call. CDR3 size: 11 residues. Germline V gene data show CDR1 as LGHNA and CDR2 as YNFKEQ. The CDR3 DNA reads TGTGCCAGCATCCAAGATTGGACCCAGTACTTC. Its protein is CASIQDWTQYF.

The rearrangement uses TRBV2 and TRBJ2-6; D not certain. Germline V gene sequence: CDR1 SNHLY, CDR2 FYNNEI. CDR3 length: 14 amino acids. Trimming stripped 7 bases from V and 4 bases from J, with 11 bases between. CDR3: CASTGLPGANVLTF. The CDR3 bases are TGTGCCAGCACGGGCCTACCGGGGGCCAACGTCCTGACTTTC.

This clonotype was observed at least ten times. The J gene is TRBJ1-4, the V gene TRBV11-2, with 8 bases fitting TRBD1. The trim removed 5 bases at V and 7 bases at J, leaving 9 bases unmatched. This CDR3 comprises 15 residues. Germline assignment: CDR1 SGHAT and CDR2 FQNNGV. The CDR3 loop is CASSPLQGAGEKLFF. Here the CDR3 DNA reads TGTGCCAGCAGCCCTCTTCAGGGGGCAGGTGAAAAACTGTTTTTT. Looking up the rest from reference TRBV11-2 and TRBJ1-4 gives the full variable domain: EAGVAQSPRYKIIEKRQSVAFWCNPISGHATLYWYQQILGQGPKLLIQFQNNGVVDDSQLPKDRFSAERLKGVDSTLKIQPAKLEDSAVYLCASSPLQGAGEKLFFGSGTQLSVL.

The rearrangement uses TRBV2 and TRBJ1-5; perhaps TRBD1 as D (5 bases). The germline V and J ends were trimmed by 7 bases and 11 bases, with 21 bases remaining between them. The CDR3 has 14 residues. The germline CDR1 and CDR2 sequences are SNHLY and FYNNEI. In nucleotides, the CDR3 is TGTGCCAGCACCGACCAGACTAGTGGAGGGGCCCAGCATTTT. The encoded protein is CASTDQTSGGAQHF.

This clonotype was counted at least ten times. The chain couples TRBV12-3 or TRBV12-4 to TRBJ1-4; D is perhaps TRBD1 (5 bases). This CDR3 spans 13 amino acids. Trimming took off 6 bases at V and 6 bases at J, with 11 bases between the two ends. CDR3 region: CASSLTEDEKLFF. Written as DNA, the CDR3 is TGTGCCAGCAGCCTGACAGAGGATGAAAAACTGTTTTTT.

This clonotype showed up many times. The chain uses TRBV20-1 and TRBJ1-5; no firm D call. CDR3 size: 13 residues. CDR1 and CDR2 from the germline V gene are DFQATT and SNEGSKA (reference sequence). V was cut by 0 bases and J by 5 bases, with 8 bases left in between. The CDR3 reads CSARDQMDQPQHF. The CDR3 DNA is TGCAGTGCTAGAGATCAAATGGATCAGCCCCAGCATTTT.

This clonotype was detected many times. This chain uses TRBV20-1 with TRBJ1-6; tentative D call: TRBD1 (5 bases). This CDR3 comprises 15 residues. The V gene lost 3 bases and the J gene lost 6 bases, with 15 bases spanning the gap. Germline-derived CDR1 and CDR2 are DFQATT and SNEGSKA (reference sequence). This chain's CDR3 is CSASATVQVNSPLHF. The CDR3 DNA reads TGCAGTGCTAGTGCGACAGTGCAAGTTAATTCACCCCTCCACTTT.

The V gene is TRBV6-6, the J gene TRBJ2-7; D remains unclear. The CDR3 sequence is 10 residues long. Germline assignment: CDR1 MNHNY and CDR2 SVGAGI (reference sequence). The V gene lost 5 bases and the J gene lost 9 bases, with 8 bases spanning the gap. Here the CDR3 reads CASSHPGQYF. The CDR3 DNA is TGTGCCAGCAGTCACCCAGGGCAGTACTTC.

This clonotype appeared a few times. The gene calls are TRBV4-3 and TRBJ2-2, with TRBD2 identical over 8 bases. With 0 bases clipped from V and 6 bases from J, the junction kept 9 bases outside the gene matches. From germline, CDR1 is LGHNA and CDR2 YSLEER. This CDR3 region has 17 residues. The CDR3 reads CASSQDLSGRGSGELFF. DNA of the CDR3: TGCGCCAGCAGCCAAGACCTGAGCGGGAGAGGGTCCGGGGAGCTGTTTTTT.

This clonotype was counted between two and nine times. The chain combines TRBV4-1 with TRBJ1-3, with D unclear. Germline-derived CDR1 and CDR2 are MGHRA and YSYEKL. There are 18 residues in the CDR3. The ends were cut back, 4 bases at V and 0 bases at J, with 19 bases in the middle. CDR3 sequence: CASSPSGFQVNSGNTIYF. CDR3 bases: TGCGCCAGCAGCCCTTCGGGGTTCCAGGTCAACTCTGGAAACACCATATATTTT.

J is TRBJ2-7 and V is TRBV20-1; possible D gene TRBD1, 5 bases. CDR1 is DFQATT and CDR2 is SNEGSKA in the germline V gene (reference sequence). The CDR3 extends over 12 amino acids. Written as DNA, the CDR3 is TGCAGGGAAGGACATAGCTCCTACGAGCAGTACTTC. It translates to CREGHSSYEQYF.

J is TRBJ1-5 and V is TRBV7-9; D is unresolved. CDR3 size: 10 residues. Germline V CDR1 and CDR2: SEHNR, FQNEAQ (reference sequence). V was shortened by 5 bases and J by 14 bases, with 10 bases between the two germline ends. The CDR3, as DNA: TGTGCCAGCAGCCCTGGGCACGAGCATTTT. It encodes CASSPGHEHF.

The chain uses TRBV24-1 and TRBJ2-1; D perhaps matches TRBD2 (6 bases). Germline CDR1 KGHDR, CDR2 SFDVKD. The CDR3 length is 17 residues. Trimming took 2 bases from V and 2 from J, leaving 15 bases between them. CDR3 residues: CATSDYPGLGTYNEQFF. CDR3 sequence (DNA): TGTGCCACCAGTGATTACCCGGGACTGGGCACCTACAATGAGCAGTTCTTC.

This clonotype has a handful of counts. The rearrangement joins TRBV19 to TRBJ2-2; 8 bases line up with TRBD1. V lost 6 bases, J lost 3 bases, and 6 bases stayed unmatched. The length of the CDR3 is 15 residues. Germline V CDR1 and CDR2: LNHDA, SQIVND (reference sequence). The DNA for the CDR3 is TGTGCCAGTAGAATCAGGGACAGGTACACCGGGGAGCTGTTTTTT. Its protein product is CASRIRDRYTGELFF. Complete variable domain (other parts from reference TRBV19 and TRBJ2-2): DGGITQSPKYLFRKEGQNVTLSCEQNLNHDAMYWYRQDPGQGLRLIYYSQIVNDFQKGDIAEGYSVSREKKESFPLTVTSAQKNPTAFYLCASRIRDRYTGELFFGEGSRLTVL.

The table lists this clonotype with a few counts. The genes are TRBV12-3 or TRBV12-4 and TRBJ2-6; tentative D call: TRBD2 (7 bases). Trimming removed 6 bases from V and 0 bases from J, with 18 bases in between. The CDR3 has 18 amino acids. The CDR3 reads CASSLTGGPFSGANVLTF. CDR3 sequence (DNA): TGTGCCAGCAGCCTAACGGGGGGCCCTTTCTCTGGGGCCAACGTCCTGACTTTC.

On this clonotype itself: A junction boundary mismatches the germline segment, possibly from a read error. The chain couples TRBV9 to TRBJ1-1; 9 bases are a match to TRBD1. This CDR3 is built from 14 residues. Germline V gene data show CDR1 as SGDLS and CDR2 as YYNGEE. In DNA form, the CDR3 reads TGCGCCAGCAGCCAGGGGACAGGGCGGACTGAAGCTTTCTTT. Its translation: CASSQGTGRTEAFF. Together with reference TRBV9 and TRBJ1-1, the CDR3 gives the full variable domain: DSGVTQTPKHLITATGQRVTLRCSPRSGDLSVYWYQQSLDQGLQFLIQYYNGEERAKGNILERFSAQQFPDLHSELNLSSLELGDSALYFCASSQGTGRTEAFFGQGTRLTVV.

This clonotype has just one count. This CDR3 is missing its conserved last phenylalanine or tryptophan, likely due to a read error. It is unclear where the CDR3 begins or ends on the DNA, so no DNA is shown, and the CDR3 is as TCRdb lists it. The chain employs TRBV2 and TRBJ2-1. CDR1 is SNHLY, CDR2 FYNNEI, per germline. The CDR3 comprises 8 residues, both ends counted. The CDR3 spells CASRTDDT.

This clonotype was detected many times. CDR3 sequence reads: CASSQYGGTIYGYTF. Written as DNA, the CDR3 is TGTGCCAGCAGCCAATACGGAGGGACTATCTATGGCTACACCTTC. The rearrangement uses TRBV5-4 and TRBJ1-2, with D perhaps TRBD1 (5 bases). CDR3 length: 15 residues. Between the trimmed V and J ends, which lost 4 bases and 4 bases, there was a span of 17 bases. CDR1 is SGHNT, CDR2 YYREEE, per germline (reference sequence).

This clonotype has a count of ten or more. As DNA, the CDR3 is TGTGCTAGTGGTTTGAGCCCCTACGAGCAGTACTTC. Protein product: CASGLSPYEQYF. The chain employs TRBV12-5 and TRBJ2-7; no clear D gene. Trimming shortened V by 2 bases and J by 2 bases, and 4 bases separated the two germline ends. The V gene's germline CDR1 is LGHNT and CDR2 FRNRAP. The CDR3 loop spans 12 amino acids. The variable domain in full, with the rest retrieved from reference TRBV12-5 and TRBJ2-7, is DARVTQTPRHKVTEMGQEVTMRCQPILGHNTVFWYRQTMMQGLELLAYFRNRAPLDDSGMPKDRFSAEMPDATLATLKIQPSEPRDSAVYFCASGLSPYEQYFGPGTRLTVT.

At least ten counts were recorded for this clonotype. This chain connects TRBV4-3 to TRBJ1-2; D call uncertain. The CDR3 has 12 residues. Germline lookup yields CDR1 LGHNA and CDR2 YSLEER. V was cut by 1 base and J by 8 bases, with 8 bases left in between. CDR3 nucleotides: TGCGCCAGCAGCCAAGGGGCGCGAGGCTACACCTTC. Translated, it gives CASSQGARGYTF.

This chain joins TRBV20-1 and TRBJ2-5; D remains ambiguous. The end of the DNA is better explained by TRBJ2-1, so the J call may be wrong. Germline CDR1 DFQATT, CDR2 SNEGSKA (reference sequence). The CDR3 spans 14 residues. The CDR3, as DNA: TGCAGTGCTAGGCGTTACAGCTCCTACAATGAGCAGTTCTTC. The encoded protein is CSARRYSSYNEQFF.

The table lists this clonotype with a count of one. The CDR3, as DNA: TGCAGCGTCGGCGGATATTACGAGACCCAGTACTTC. Encoded protein: CSVGGYYETQYF. The chain recombines TRBV29-1 with TRBJ2-5; D unresolved. The CDR3 sequence is 12 residues long. V lost 6 bases, J lost 5 bases, and 13 bases lay in between. Germline CDR1 reads SQVTM; CDR2 reads ANQGSEA.

As for this clonotype: With a much larger clone just one base away, this may be a read error. The rearrangement joins TRBV6-2 or TRBV6-3 to TRBJ2-7, with TRBD2 as a possible D gene (6 bases). The CDR3 is 16 residues long. CDR1 MNHEY and CDR2 SVGEGT come from the germline V gene. Trimming removed 5 bases at V and 0 bases at J, with 17 bases between. As DNA, the CDR3 is TGTGCCAGCAGTGAAGCGTCGGAGGGCCACTCCTACGAGCAGTACTTC. This codes for CASSEASEGHSYEQYF.

This clonotype was found once. The rearrangement links TRBV29-1 to TRBJ2-5, with 14 bases lining up with TRBD2. Trimming removed 7 bases from V and 5 bases from J; junction bases left unmatched: 9. The CDR3 consists of 15 residues. Germline lookup yields CDR1 SQVTM and CDR2 ANQGSEA. Here the CDR3 reads CSAPRTSGRRETQYF. CDR3 nucleotide sequence: TGCAGCGCCCCTAGGACTAGCGGGAGGCGGGAGACCCAGTACTTC. Using reference TRBV29-1 and TRBJ2-5 for the parts outside the CDR3, the full variable domain is SAVISQKPSRDICQRGTSLTIQCQVDSQVTMMFWYRQQPGQSLTLIATANQGSEATYESGFVIDKFPISRPNLTFSTLTVSNMSPEDSSIYLCSAPRTSGRRETQYFGPGTRLLVL.